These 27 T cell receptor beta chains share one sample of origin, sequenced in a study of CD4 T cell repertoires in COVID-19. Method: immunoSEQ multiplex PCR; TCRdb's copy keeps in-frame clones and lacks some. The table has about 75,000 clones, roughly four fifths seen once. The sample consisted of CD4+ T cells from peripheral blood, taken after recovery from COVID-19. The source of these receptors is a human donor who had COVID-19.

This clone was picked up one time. This CDR3 reads CAISTTESNTGELFF. CDR3 DNA sequence: TGTGCCATCAGTACGACAGAGTCGAACACCGGGGAGCTGTTTTTT. The chain carries TRBV10-3 and TRBJ2-2; TRBD1 is a possible D gene (5 bases). Deletions cut 5 bases from V and 0 bases from J, with 10 bases between. The germline gives CDR1 ENHRY, CDR2 SYGVKD. The length of the CDR3 is 15 residues.

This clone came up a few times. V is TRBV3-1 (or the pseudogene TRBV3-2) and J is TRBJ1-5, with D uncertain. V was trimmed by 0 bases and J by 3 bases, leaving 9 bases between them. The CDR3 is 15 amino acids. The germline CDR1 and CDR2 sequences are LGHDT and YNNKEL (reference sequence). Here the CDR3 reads CASSQDLTLNQPQHF. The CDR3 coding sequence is TGTGCCAGCAGCCAAGATTTGACTCTCAATCAGCCCCAGCATTTT.

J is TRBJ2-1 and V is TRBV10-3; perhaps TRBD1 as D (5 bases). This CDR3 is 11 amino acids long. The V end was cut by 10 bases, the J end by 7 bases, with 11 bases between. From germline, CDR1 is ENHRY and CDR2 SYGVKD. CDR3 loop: CATLRQNEQFF. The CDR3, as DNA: TGTGCCACCCTCCGACAGAATGAGCAGTTCTTC.

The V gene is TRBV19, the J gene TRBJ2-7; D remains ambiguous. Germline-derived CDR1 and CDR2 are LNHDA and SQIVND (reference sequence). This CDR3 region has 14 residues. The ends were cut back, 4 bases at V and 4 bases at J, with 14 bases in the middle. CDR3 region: CASSRQGLVYEQYF. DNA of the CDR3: TGTGCCAGTAGTAGACAAGGGTTGGTTTACGAGCAGTACTTC.

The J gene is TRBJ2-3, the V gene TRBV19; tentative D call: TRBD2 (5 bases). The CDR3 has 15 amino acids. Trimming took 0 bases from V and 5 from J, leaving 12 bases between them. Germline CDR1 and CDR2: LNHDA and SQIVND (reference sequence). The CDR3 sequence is CASSIDTSAVDTQYF. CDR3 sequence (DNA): TGTGCCAGTAGTATAGACACCTCAGCGGTAGATACGCAGTATTTT.

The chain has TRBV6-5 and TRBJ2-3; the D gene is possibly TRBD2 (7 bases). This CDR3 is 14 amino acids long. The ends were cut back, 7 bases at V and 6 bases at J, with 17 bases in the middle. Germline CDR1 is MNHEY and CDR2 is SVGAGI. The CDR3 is CASIIGGLGDTQYF. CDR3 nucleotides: TGTGCCAGCATAATCGGGGGGCTCGGGGATACGCAGTATTTT.

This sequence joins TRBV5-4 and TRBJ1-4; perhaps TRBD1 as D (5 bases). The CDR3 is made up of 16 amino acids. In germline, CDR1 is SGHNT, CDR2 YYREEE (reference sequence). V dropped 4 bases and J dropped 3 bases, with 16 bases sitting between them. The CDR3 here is CASSPRGGGANEKLFF. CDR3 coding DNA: TGTGCCAGCAGCCCCCGGGGGGGTGGAGCTAATGAAAAACTGTTTTTT. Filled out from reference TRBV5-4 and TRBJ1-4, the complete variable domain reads ETGVTQSPTHLIKTRGQQVTLRCSSQSGHNTVSWYQQALGQGPQFIFQYYREEENGRGNFPPRFSGLQFPNYSSELNVNALELDDSALYLCASSPRGGGANEKLFFGSGTQLSVL.

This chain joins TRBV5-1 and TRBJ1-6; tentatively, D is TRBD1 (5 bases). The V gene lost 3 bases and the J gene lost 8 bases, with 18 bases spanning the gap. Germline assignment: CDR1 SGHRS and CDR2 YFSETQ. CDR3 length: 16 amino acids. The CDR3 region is CASSSGLQGGDSPLHF. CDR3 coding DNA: TGCGCCAGCAGCTCAGGCCTTCAGGGAGGAGATTCACCCCTCCACTTT. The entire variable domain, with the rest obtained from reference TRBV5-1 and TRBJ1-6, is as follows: KAGVTQTPRYLIKTRGQQVTLSCSPISGHRSVSWYQQTPGQGLQFLFEYFSETQRNKGNFPGRFSGRQFSNSRSEMNVSTLELGDSALYLCASSSGLQGGDSPLHFGNGTRLTVT.

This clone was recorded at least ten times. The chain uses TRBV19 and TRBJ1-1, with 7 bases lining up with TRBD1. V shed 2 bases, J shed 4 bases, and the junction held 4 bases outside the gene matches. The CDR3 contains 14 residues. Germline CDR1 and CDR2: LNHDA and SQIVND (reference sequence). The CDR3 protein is CASSIRGLGTEAFF. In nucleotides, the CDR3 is TGTGCCAGTAGTATAAGGGGGCTGGGCACTGAAGCTTTCTTT.

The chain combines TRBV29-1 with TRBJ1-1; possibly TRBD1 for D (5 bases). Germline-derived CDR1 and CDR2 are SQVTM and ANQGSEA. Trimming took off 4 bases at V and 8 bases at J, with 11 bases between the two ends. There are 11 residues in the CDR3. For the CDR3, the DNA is TGCAGCGTTGGGGGCGCGGGAGAAGCTTTCTTT. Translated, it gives CSVGGAGEAFF.

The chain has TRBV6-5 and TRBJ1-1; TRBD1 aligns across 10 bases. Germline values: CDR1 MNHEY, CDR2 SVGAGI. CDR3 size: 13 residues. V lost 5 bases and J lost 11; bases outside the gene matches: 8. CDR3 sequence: CASSLDRGLGAFF. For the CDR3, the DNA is TGTGCCAGCAGTCTCGACAGGGGGCTTGGTGCTTTCTTT.

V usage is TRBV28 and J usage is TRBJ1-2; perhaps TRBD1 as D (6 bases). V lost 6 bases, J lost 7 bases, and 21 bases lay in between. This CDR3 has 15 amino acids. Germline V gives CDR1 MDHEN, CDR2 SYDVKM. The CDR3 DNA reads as TGTGCCAGCAGGGAGGGCACGGACAGTAGTCTTGGCTACACCTTC. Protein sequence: CASREGTDSSLGYTF.

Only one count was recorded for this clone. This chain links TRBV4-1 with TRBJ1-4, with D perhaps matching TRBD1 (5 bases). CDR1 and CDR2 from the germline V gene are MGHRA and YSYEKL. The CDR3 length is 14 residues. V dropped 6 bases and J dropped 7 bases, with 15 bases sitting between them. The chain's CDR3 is CASSQTVKSEKLFF. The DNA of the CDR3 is TGCGCCAGCAGTCAGACAGTCAAGAGTGAAAAACTGTTTTTT.

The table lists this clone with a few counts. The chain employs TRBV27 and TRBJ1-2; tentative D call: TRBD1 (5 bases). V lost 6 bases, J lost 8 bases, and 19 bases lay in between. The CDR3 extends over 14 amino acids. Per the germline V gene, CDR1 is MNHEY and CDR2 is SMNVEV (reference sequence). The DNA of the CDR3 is TGTGCCAGCAGCCCCTTGGGGGACCAAGGGGGCTACACCTTC. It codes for CASSPLGDQGGYTF.

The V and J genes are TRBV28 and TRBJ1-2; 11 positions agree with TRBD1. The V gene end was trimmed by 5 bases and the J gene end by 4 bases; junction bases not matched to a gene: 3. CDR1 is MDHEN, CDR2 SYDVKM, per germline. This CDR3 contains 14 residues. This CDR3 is CASSPGTGGYGYTF. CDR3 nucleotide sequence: TGTGCCAGCAGTCCCGGGACAGGGGGCTATGGCTACACCTTC.

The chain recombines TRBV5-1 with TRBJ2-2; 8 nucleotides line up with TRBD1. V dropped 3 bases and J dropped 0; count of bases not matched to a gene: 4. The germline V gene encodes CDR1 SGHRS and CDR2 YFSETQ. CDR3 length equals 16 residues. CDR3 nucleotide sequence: TGCGCCAGCAGCTCCCCGGACAGGGCGAACACCGGGGAGCTGTTTTTT. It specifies CASSSPDRANTGELFF. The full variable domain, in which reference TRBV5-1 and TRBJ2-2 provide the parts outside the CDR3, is KAGVTQTPRYLIKTRGQQVTLSCSPISGHRSVSWYQQTPGQGLQFLFEYFSETQRNKGNFPGRFSGRQFSNSRSEMNVSTLELGDSALYLCASSSPDRANTGELFFGEGSRLTVL.

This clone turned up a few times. The CDR3 DNA is TGCGCCAGCAGCACCCGGACTACTAACAATGAGCAGTTCTTC. Encoded protein: CASSTRTTNNEQFF. This chain joins TRBV5-1 and TRBJ2-1; D is possibly TRBD2 (6 bases). This CDR3 is 14 amino acids long. Trimming left V 4 bases short and J 5 bases short, with 13 bases between. The germline V gene has CDR1 SGHRS and CDR2 YFSETQ.

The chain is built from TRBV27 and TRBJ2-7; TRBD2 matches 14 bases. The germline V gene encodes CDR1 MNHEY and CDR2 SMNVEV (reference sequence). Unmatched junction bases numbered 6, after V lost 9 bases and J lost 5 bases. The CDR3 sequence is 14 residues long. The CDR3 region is CARIPGLAGDEQYF. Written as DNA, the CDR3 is TGTGCCAGGATTCCGGGACTAGCGGGAGACGAGCAGTACTTC.

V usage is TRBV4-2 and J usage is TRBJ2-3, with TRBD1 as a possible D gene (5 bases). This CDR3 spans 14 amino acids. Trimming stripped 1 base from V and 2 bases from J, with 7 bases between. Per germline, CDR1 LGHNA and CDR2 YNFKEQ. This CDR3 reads CASSQGQPTDTQYF. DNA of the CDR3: TGTGCCAGCAGCCAAGGACAGCCCACAGATACGCAGTATTTT.

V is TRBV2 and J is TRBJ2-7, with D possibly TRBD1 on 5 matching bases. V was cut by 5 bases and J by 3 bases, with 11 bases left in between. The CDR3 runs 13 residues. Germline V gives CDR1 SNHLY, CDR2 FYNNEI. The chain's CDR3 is CASSTDTLYEQYF. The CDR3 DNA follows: TGTGCCAGCAGTACGGACACCCTCTACGAGCAGTACTTC.

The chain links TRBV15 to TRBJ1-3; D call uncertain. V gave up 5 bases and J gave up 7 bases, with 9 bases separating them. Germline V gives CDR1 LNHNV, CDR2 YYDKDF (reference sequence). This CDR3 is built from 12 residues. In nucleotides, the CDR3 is TGTGCCACCAGCTTGGGTGTGAACACCATATATTTT. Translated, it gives CATSLGVNTIYF.

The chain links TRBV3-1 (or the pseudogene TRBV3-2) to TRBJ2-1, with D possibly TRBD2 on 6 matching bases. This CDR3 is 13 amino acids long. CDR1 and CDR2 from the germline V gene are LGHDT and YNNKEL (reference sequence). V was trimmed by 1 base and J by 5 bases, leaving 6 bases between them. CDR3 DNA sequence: TGTGCCAGCAGCCAAGGGACTAACAATGAGCAGTTCTTC. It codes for CASSQGTNNEQFF.

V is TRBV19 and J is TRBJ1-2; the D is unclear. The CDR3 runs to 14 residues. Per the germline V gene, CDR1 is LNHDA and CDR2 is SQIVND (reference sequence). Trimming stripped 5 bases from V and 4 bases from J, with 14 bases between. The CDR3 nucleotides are TGTGCCAGTAGTCTGGAGCAGAGGACCTATGGCTACACCTTC. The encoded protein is CASSLEQRTYGYTF.

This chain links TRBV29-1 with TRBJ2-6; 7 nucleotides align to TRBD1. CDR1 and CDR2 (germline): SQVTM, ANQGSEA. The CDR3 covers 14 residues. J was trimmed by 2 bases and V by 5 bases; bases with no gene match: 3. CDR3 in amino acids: CSVQQGTGANVLTF. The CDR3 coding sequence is TGCAGCGTTCAACAGGGGACTGGGGCCAACGTCCTGACTTTC.

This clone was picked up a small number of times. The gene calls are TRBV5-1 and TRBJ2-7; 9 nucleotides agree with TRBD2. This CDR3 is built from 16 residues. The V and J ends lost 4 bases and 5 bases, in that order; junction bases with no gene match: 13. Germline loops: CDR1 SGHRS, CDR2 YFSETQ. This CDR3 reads CASSPFLAGLVNEQYF. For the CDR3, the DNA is TGCGCCAGCAGCCCGTTCCTAGCGGGATTGGTCAACGAGCAGTACTTC. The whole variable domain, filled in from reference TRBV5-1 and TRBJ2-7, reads KAGVTQTPRYLIKTRGQQVTLSCSPISGHRSVSWYQQTPGQGLQFLFEYFSETQRNKGNFPGRFSGRQFSNSRSEMNVSTLELGDSALYLCASSPFLAGLVNEQYFGPGTRLTVT.

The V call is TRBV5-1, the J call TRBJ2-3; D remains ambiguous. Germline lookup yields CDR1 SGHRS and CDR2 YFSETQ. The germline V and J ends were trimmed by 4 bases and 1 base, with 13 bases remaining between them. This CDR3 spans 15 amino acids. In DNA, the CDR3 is TGCGCCAGCAGCCAGGCGGCTGACCGCACAGATACGCAGTATTTT. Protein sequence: CASSQAADRTDTQYF.

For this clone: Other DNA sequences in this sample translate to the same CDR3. CDR3 DNA: TGTGCCAGCAGCTCGGGGCAGATGGGTCAGCCCCAGCATTTT. Protein: CASSSGQMGQPQHF. This sequence joins TRBV4-2 and TRBJ1-5; D possibly corresponds to TRBD1 (5 bases). The germline gives CDR1 LGHNA, CDR2 YNFKEQ. The V end lost 5 bases, the J end lost 6 bases, and 14 bases lay between the germline ends. This CDR3 has 14 residues.